This T cell receptor (beta chain) comes out of a study of blood T cell repertoires in COVID-19. Study details: Collection of acute and convalescent COVID-19 samples took place in the United States, Italy and Spain.

Repertoires were generated with immunoSEQ multiplex PCR, while TCRdb's copy carries only in-frame clones and drops some. The sample shows under 150,000 clones, around nine tenths of them seen only once. The sequenced sample consisted of PBMCs or T cells enriched from blood (not recorded which). This TCR derives from a woman aged 45-60 years who had recovered from COVID-19.

The CDR3 spells CAWSGPGGGGAYEQYF. CDR3 bases: TGTGCCTGGAGTGGCCCGGGTGGCGGGGGGGCCTACGAGCAGTACTTC. V is TRBV30 and J is TRBJ2-7; 9 bases agree with TRBD2. The trim removed 1 base at V and 2 bases at J, leaving 9 bases unmatched. There are 16 residues in the CDR3. CDR1 GTSNPN and CDR2 SVGIG come from the germline V gene (reference sequence).